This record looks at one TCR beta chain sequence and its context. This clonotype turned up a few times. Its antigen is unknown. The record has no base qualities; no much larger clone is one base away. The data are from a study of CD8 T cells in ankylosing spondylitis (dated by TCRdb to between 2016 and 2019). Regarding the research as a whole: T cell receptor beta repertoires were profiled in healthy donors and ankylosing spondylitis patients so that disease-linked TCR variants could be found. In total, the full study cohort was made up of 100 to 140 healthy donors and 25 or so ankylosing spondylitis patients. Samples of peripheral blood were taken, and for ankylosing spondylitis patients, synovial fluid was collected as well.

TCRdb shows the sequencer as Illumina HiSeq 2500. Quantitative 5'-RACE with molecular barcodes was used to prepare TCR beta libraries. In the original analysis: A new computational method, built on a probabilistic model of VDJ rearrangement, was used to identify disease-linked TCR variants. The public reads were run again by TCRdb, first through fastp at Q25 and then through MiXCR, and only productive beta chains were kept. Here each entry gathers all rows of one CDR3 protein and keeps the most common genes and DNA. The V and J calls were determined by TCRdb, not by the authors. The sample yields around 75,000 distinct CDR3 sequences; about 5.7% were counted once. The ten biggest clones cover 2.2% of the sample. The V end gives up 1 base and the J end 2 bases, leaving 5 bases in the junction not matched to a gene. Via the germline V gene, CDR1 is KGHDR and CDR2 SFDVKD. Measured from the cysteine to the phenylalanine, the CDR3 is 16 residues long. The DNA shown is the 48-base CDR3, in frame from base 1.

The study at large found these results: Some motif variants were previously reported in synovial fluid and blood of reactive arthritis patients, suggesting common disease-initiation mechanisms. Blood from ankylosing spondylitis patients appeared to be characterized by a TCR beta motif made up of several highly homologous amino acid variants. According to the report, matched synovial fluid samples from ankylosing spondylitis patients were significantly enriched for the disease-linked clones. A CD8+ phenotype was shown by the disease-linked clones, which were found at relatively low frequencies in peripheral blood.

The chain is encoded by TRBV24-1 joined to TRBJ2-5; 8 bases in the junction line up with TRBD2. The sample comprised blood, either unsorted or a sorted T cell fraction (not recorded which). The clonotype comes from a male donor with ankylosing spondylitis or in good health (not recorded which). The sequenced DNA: TGTGCCACCAGTGATTTCCCGGGGGGGTCTCAAGAGACCCAGTACTTC. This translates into CATSDFPGGSQETQYF.